This record concerns one T cell receptor (beta chain) sequence. Using immunoSEQ multiplex PCR, the repertoire was profiled, and TCRdb retains in-frame clones only, with some absent. The sample carries about 69,000 clones, just under 80% recorded once. The source of the sample is a study of blood T cell repertoires in COVID-19. Study summary: Specimens from acute and convalescent COVID-19 originated in the United States, Italy and Spain.

The receptor comes from a human donor in a cohort sampled during active COVID-19. The specimen was peripheral blood.

The CDR3 DNA follows: TGTGCCAGCTCCCTGGGACAGGGGACCTCCTACGAGCAGTACTTC. As protein: CASSLGQGTSYEQYF. This chain connects TRBV18 to TRBJ2-7; TRBD1 aligns across 10 bases. V was clipped by 6 bases and J by 0 bases; unmatched bases: 5. The CDR3 is 15 amino acids. CDR1 and CDR2 (germline): KGHSH, LQKENI.